This T cell receptor (beta chain) came from a study of CD8+CD57+ T cells in acquired aplastic anemia. Whole-study findings and limits: Patients showed no significant difference from controls in CD8+ Simpson's diversity. Comparison of patients with controls identified some 29 shared CD8+ CDR3 sequences.

The study profiled TCR beta VDJ and CDR3 using genomic DNA as template. TCRdb redid the calling of the reads with MiXCR, one entry per CDR3 protein. The profile covers about 180,000 distinct CDR3 sequences, with 55% to 65% appearing a single time and approximately 42% taken by the ten largest. With respect to this clonotype: The antigen is unknown.

V lost 4 bases to trimming and J lost 2 bases, with 15 bases between them. The germline CDR1 and CDR2 sequences are SGDLS and YYNGEE. This CDR3 spans 16 amino acids. The authors sequenced patients whose flow cytometry had shown CD8+CD57+ cell expansion. The receptor was isolated from a human donor with aplastic anemia. Material: sorted CD4+, CD8+, or CD8+CD57+ T cells (not recorded which) from PBMCs. The chain is built from TRBV9 and TRBJ1-4; D is ambiguous. The DNA of the CDR3 is TGTGCCAGCAGCCCTCCCTCGGGAGGGACTAATGAAAAACTGTTTTTT. Its protein is CASSPPSGGTNEKLFF.